The 2 T cell receptor beta chains presented below share a single source sample, sequenced in a study of Ad26.COV2.S vaccination and SARS-CoV-2 variants. Assay used: immunoSEQ multiplex PCR; TCRdb lists only in-frame clones, some missing. The table records some 460,000 clones, 80% to 90% of them present only once. Stated treatment: over 15 received Ad26.COV2.S at low or high dose, single or two shots; about 5 received placebo; per-sample allocation not given. After the first vaccine or placebo injection, samples were drawn on day 63. Material: peripheral blood, obtained in a trial of Ad26.COV2.S vaccine versus placebo. These receptors all come from a person aged 18 to 59 who received the Ad26.COV2.S COVID-19 vaccine or a placebo.

V usage is TRBV27 and J usage is TRBJ2-1; TRBD1 matches 8 bases. Germline-derived CDR1 and CDR2 are MNHEY and SMNVEV (reference sequence). CDR3 size: 16 residues. V dropped 8 bases and J dropped 1; count of bases not matched to a gene: 10. CDR3 in DNA: TGTGCCAGCGGAAACAACAGGGGGACATCCTACAATGAGCAGTTCTTC. It yields the protein CASGNNRGTSYNEQFF.

The chain uses TRBV6-6 and TRBJ1-1; 7 bases align to TRBD1. J gave up 9 bases and V 2 bases, and 6 bases lay outside the gene matches. The CDR3 is 13 amino acids. Germline loops: CDR1 MNHNY, CDR2 SVGAGI (reference sequence). The CDR3, as DNA: TGTGCCAGCAGTTACGAGAAACAGGGGAAAGCTTTCTTT. It yields the protein CASSYEKQGKAFF.